This entry is about one T cell receptor (beta chain). Its antigen is unknown. The sample comes from a study of shared clonotypes between healthy human individuals. The CDR3 totals 15 residues. V gave up 2 bases and J gave up 4 bases; unmatched junction bases: 3. In germline, CDR1 is SGHTA, CDR2 FQGNSA. At the deep level, the assay was run. The material for each subset, its genomic DNA, was split evenly across several immunoSEQ plates. In the sorted-subset replicate PCRs, approximately 200 ng DNA, 25,000 to 35,000 T cell genomes, was used. Here immunoSEQ multiplex PCR was the method, and the copy in TCRdb shows in-frame clones only, minus some. The sample carries 1,500,000 or so clones, approximately 98.5% recorded once. Study-wide findings and caveats: Researchers found naive subsets generally carried larger estimated richness than memory subsets.

The chain employs TRBV7-2 and TRBJ2-7; the match to TRBD2 covers 12 bases. The receptor was derived from a young man in good health. Sequences were obtained from naive CD4+ T cells sorted from blood. Subset specified: CD45RA+ positively selected. The CDR3 spells CASSLLAGGAYEQYF. The CDR3 DNA sequence: TGTGCCAGCAGCTTACTAGCGGGAGGGGCTTACGAGCAGTACTTC.